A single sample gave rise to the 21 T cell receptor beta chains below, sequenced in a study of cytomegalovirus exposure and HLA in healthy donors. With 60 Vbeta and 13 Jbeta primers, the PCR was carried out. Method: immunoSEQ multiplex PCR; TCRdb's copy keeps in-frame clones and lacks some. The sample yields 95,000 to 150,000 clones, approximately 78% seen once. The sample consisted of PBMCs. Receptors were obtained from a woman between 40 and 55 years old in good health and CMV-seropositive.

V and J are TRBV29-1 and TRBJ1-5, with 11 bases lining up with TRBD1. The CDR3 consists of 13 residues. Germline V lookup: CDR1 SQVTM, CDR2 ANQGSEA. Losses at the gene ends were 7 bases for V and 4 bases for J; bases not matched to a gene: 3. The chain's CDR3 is CSAGTGGNQPQHF. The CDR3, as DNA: TGCAGCGCAGGGACAGGGGGAAATCAGCCCCAGCATTTT.

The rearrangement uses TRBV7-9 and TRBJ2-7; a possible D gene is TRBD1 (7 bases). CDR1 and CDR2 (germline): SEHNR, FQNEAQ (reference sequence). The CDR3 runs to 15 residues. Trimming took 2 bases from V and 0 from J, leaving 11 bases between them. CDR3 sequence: CASSLSRDSSYEQYF. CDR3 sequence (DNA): TGTGCCAGCAGCTTATCGCGGGACAGCTCCTACGAGCAGTACTTC.

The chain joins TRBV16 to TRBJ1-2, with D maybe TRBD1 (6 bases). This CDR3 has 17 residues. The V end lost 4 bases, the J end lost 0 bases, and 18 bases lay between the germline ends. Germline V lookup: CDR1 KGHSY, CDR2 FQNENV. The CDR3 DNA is TGTGCCAGCAGCCCATACGGACAGACCCCAACTAACTATGGCTACACCTTC. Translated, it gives CASSPYGQTPTNYGYTF.

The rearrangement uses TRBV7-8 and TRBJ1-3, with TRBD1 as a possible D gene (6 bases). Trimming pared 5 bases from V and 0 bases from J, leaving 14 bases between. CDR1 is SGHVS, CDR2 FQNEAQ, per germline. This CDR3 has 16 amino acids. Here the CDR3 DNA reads TGTGCCAGCAGCCGGACAGTCCCTTTCTCTGGAAACACCATATATTTT. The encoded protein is CASSRTVPFSGNTIYF. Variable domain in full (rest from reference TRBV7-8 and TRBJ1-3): GAGVSQSPRYKVAKRGQDVALRCDPISGHVSLFWYQQALGQGPEFLTYFQNEAQLDKSGLPSDRFFAERPEGSVSTLKIQRTQQEDSAVYLCASSRTVPFSGNTIYFGEGSWLTVV.

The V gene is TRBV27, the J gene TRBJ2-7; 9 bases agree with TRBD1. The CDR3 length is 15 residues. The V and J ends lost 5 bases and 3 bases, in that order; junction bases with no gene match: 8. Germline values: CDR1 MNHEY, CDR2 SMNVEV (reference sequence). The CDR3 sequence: CASSAYPGQGYEQYF. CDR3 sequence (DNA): TGTGCCAGCAGTGCCTATCCGGGACAGGGCTACGAGCAGTACTTC.

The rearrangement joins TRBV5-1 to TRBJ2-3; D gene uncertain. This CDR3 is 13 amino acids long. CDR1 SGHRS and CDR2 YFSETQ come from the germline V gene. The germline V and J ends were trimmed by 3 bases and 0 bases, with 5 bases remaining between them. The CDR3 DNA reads TGCGCCAGCAGCTCCCTTAGCACAGATACGCAGTATTTT. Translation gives CASSSLSTDTQYF.

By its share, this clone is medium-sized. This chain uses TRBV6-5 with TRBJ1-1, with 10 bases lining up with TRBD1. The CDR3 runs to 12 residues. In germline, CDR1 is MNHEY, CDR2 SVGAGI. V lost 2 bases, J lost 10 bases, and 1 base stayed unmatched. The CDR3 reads CASSYGTGVAFF. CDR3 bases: TGTGCCAGCAGTTACGGGACAGGGGTAGCTTTCTTT.

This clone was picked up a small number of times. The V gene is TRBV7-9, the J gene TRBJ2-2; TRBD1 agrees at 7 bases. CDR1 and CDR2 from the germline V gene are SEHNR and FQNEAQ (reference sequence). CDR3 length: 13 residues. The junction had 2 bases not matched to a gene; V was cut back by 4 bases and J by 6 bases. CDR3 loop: CASSYGQAGELFF. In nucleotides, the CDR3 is TGTGCCAGCAGCTACGGACAGGCCGGGGAGCTGTTTTTT.

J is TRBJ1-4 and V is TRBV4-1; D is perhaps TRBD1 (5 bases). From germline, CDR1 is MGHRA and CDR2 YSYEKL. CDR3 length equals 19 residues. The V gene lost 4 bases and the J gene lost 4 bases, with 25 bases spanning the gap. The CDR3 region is CASSPEGRGGRILNEKLFF. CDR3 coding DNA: TGCGCCAGCAGCCCCGAAGGGCGGGGCGGCCGGATCCTTAATGAAAAACTGTTTTTT.

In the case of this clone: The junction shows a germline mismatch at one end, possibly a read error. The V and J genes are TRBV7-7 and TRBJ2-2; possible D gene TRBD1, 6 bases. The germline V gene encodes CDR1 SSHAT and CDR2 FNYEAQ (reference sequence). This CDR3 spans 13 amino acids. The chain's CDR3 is CASSSTGTGELFF. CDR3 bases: TGTGCTAGCAGCTCAACAGGGACCGGGGAGCTGTTTTTT.

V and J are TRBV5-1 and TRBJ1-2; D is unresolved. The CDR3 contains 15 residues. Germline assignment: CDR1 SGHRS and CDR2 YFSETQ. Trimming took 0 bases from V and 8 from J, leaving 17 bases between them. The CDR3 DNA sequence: TGCGCCAGCAGCTTGGGCCCGGACTCCGGAGGAGGCTACACCTTC. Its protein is CASSLGPDSGGGYTF.

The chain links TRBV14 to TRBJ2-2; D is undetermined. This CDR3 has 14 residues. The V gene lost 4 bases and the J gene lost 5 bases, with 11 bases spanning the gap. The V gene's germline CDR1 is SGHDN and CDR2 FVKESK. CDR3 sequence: CASSRGSSTGELFF. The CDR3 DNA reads TGTGCCAGCAGCCGAGGTAGTAGTACCGGGGAGCTGTTTTTT.

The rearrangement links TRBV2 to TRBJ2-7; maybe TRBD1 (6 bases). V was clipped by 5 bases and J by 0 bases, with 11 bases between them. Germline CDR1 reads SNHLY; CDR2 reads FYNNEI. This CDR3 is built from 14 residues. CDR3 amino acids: CASSRQGSSYEQYF. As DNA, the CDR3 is TGTGCCAGCAGTCGGCAGGGGAGCTCCTACGAGCAGTACTTC.

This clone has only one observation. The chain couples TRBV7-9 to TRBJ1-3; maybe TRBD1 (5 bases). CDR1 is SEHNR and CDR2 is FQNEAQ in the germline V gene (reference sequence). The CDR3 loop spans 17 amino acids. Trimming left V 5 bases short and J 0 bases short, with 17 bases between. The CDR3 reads CASSPNWQGSSGNTIYF. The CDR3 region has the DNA TGTGCCAGCAGCCCCAACTGGCAGGGTAGCTCTGGAAACACCATATATTTT.

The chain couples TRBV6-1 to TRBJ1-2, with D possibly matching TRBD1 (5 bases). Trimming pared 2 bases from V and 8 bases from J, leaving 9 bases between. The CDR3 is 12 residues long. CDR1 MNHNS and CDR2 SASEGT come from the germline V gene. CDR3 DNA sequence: TGTGCCAGCAGTGAACGGGGGGACGGCTACACCTTC. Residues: CASSERGDGYTF.

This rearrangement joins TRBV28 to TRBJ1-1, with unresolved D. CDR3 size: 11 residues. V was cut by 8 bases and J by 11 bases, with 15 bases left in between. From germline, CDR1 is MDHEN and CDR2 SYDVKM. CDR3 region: CASRDYWQAFF. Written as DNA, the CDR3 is TGTGCCAGCCGCGACTATTGGCAGGCTTTCTTT.

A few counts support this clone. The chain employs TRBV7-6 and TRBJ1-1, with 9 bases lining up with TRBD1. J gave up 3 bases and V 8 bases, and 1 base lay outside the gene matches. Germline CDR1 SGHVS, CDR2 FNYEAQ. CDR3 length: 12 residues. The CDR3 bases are TGTGCCAGCGGGACAGGGTACACTGAAGCTTTCTTT. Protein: CASGTGYTEAFF.

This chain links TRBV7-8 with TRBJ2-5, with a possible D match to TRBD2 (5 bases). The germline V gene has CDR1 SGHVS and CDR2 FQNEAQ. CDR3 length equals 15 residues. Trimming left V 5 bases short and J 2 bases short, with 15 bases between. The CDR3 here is CASSPLVREQETQYF. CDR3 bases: TGTGCCAGCAGCCCGCTCGTGAGGGAACAAGAGACCCAGTACTTC.

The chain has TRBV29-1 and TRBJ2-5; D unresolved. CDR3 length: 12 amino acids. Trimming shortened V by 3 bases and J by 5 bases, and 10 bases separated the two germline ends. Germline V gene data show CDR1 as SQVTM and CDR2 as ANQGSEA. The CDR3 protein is CSVDLTRETQYF. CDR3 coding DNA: TGCAGCGTTGATTTGACGCGGGAGACCCAGTACTTC.

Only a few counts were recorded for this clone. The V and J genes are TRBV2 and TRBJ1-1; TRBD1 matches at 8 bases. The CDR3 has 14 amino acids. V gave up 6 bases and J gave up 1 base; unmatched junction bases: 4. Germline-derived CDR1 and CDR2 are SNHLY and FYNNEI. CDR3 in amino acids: CASRRGQANTEAFF. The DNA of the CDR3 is TGTGCCAGCAGAAGGGGACAGGCGAACACTGAAGCTTTCTTT.

The CDR3 reads CASSSQGYQPQHF. In nucleotides, the CDR3 is TGTGCCAGCAGCTCTCAGGGATACCAGCCCCAGCATTTT. The genes are TRBV7-2 and TRBJ1-5, with D possibly matching TRBD1 (5 bases). V lost 4 bases and J lost 7, with 11 bases in between. Germline V gene data show CDR1 as SGHTA and CDR2 as FQGNSA. The CDR3 loop spans 13 amino acids.